Included here is one TCR beta chain sequence, with context. The source of the sample is a study of blood T cell repertoires in COVID-19. Study summary: From T cells, B-cell-depleted T cells, or PBMCs came the material, which was cDNA or gDNA.

CDR3 size: 15 residues. Trimming shortened V by 0 bases and J by 6 bases, and 12 bases separated the two germline ends. Germline V lookup: CDR1 SGHNT, CDR2 YENEEA. The repertoire was sequenced with immunoSEQ multiplex PCR; TCRdb's copy has only in-frame clones and lacks some. The sample shows about 270,000 clones, 86% of them seen only once. This clonotype was obtained from a woman older than 75 with COVID-19, enrolled during active disease. The V gene is TRBV11-3, the J gene TRBJ2-1; D gene unclear. The sequenced sample consisted of peripheral blood. CDR3: CASSLDRTWANEQFF. For the CDR3, the DNA is TGTGCCAGCAGCTTAGATCGAACTTGGGCCAATGAGCAGTTCTTC.